At least ten counts were recorded for the clone carrying this TCR beta chain. Antigen: not known. The sample comes from a study of T-cell memory formation after mild COVID-19. As for the study in general: Largely donor-specific TCR clusters were found.

Study-level findings and limits: Most CD4+ clones that shrank were in CM and EM, while CD8+ ones turned up in EMRA. Memory cells collected pre-infection included some clones that later responded, suggesting cross-reactive memory joined.

Constant-segment primers and 5'RACE yielded cDNA libraries for TCR alpha and TCR beta, each carrying sample barcodes and UMIs. TCRdb redid the calling of the 5' RACE reads with MiXCR, one entry per CDR3 protein. The sample has fewer than 400,000 distinct CDR3 sequences, 15% to 20% seen once. V was pared by 6 bases and J by 0 bases, with 4 bases of the junction left unmatched. Germline assignment: CDR1 DFQATT and CDR2 SNEGSKA (reference sequence). CDR3 length: 14 amino acids. The clonotype originates from a man aged 18 to 29 who had mild COVID-19 (a few samples of this study predate the infection). Cell type and time point are not known. The material sequenced was PBMCs or a T cell subset sorted from them (not recorded which). The chain recombines TRBV20-1 with TRBJ1-4, with TRBD1 identical over 7 bases. The CDR3 here is CSAGTAATNEKLFF. Here the CDR3 DNA reads TGCAGTGCCGGGACAGCGGCAACTAATGAAAAACTGTTTTTT.